One and the same sample provided the 14 T cell receptor beta chains below, sequenced in a study of blood T cell repertoires in COVID-19 (TCRdb year 2020). Library prep was done by the immunoSEQ multiplex PCR assay. TCRdb provides this immuneACCESS table in a form limited to in-frame rearrangements. Some clones are lacking; in checked studies, under half of them reflect an unresolved V gene, and why the rest are absent is not known. This sample holds a few hundred thousand clones; approximately 87% were observed only once. Roughly 6.2% of the sample lies in the top ten. The specimen was peripheral blood. The receptors originated from a man in his 60s who had recovered from COVID-19.

The CDR3 DNA reads as TGTGCCAGCAGCGAGAATTACTATGGCTACACCTTC. Translated, it gives CASSENYYGYTF. The V call is TRBV16, the J call TRBJ1-2; D is unclear. Trimming cost V 5 bases and J 3 bases, with 7 bases left between them. CDR1 is KGHSY and CDR2 is FQNENV in the germline V gene. CDR3 length equals 12 residues.

V gene TRBV11-3 combines with J gene TRBJ1-1; the match to TRBD1 covers 7 bases. The CDR3 covers 13 residues. The ends lost 3 bases at V and 3 bases at J; junction bases unmatched: 1. From germline, CDR1 is SGHNT and CDR2 YENEEA. The CDR3 coding sequence is TGTGCCAGCAGCTTTACAGGGGACACTGAAGCTTTCTTT. This sequence encodes CASSFTGDTEAFF.

The V gene is TRBV6-5, the J gene TRBJ2-7; a weak D match, TRBD1 (6 bases). Germline V gives CDR1 MNHEY, CDR2 SVGAGI. The CDR3 covers 13 residues. The V and J ends lost 6 bases and 2 bases respectively, with 11 bases between them. CDR3 DNA sequence: TGTGCCAGCAGACAACAGGGCGCCTACGAGCAGTACTTC. The encoded protein is CASRQQGAYEQYF.

The rearrangement links TRBV19 to TRBJ2-3; 9 nucleotides agree with TRBD1. V shed 4 bases and J 6 bases; nucleotides not matched to a gene: 11. The CDR3 spans 16 residues. Germline V gives CDR1 LNHDA, CDR2 SQIVND (reference sequence). In nucleotides, the CDR3 is TGTGCCAGTAGTAACACATTACAGGGGGCCTTGGATACGCAGTATTTT. Translation gives CASSNTLQGALDTQYF.

This chain connects TRBV11-2 to TRBJ2-5; TRBD1 agrees at 8 bases. The germline CDR1 and CDR2 sequences are SGHAT and FQNNGV. The CDR3 is made up of 17 amino acids. V shed 1 base, J shed 5 bases, and the junction held 12 bases outside the gene matches. CDR3 region: CASSLVLVTGVTETQYF. The CDR3 bases are TGTGCCAGCAGCTTAGTCTTAGTGACAGGGGTCACGGAGACCCAGTACTTC.

This chain joins TRBV11-2 and TRBJ2-1, with 7 bases lining up with TRBD2. This CDR3 is 15 amino acids long. Germline CDR1 is SGHAT and CDR2 is FQNNGV. The trim removed 4 bases at V and 5 bases at J, leaving 8 bases unmatched. The CDR3 region has the DNA TGTGCCAGCAGCTCCTGGGCCACTAGCGACAATGAGCAGTTCTTC. It codes for CASSSWATSDNEQFF.

This clone appeared once. The chain links TRBV5-4 to TRBJ1-2; D gene ambiguous. Germline V gene sequence: CDR1 SGHNT, CDR2 YYREEE (reference sequence). Between the trimmed V and J ends, which lost 4 bases and 4 bases, there was a span of 23 bases. This CDR3 region has 17 residues. The CDR3 nucleotides read TGTGCCAGCAGCGCCGACCCCTTACGGGGTCCGGGCTATGGCTACACCTTC. It yields the protein CASSADPLRGPGYGYTF.

This chain joins TRBV4-3 and TRBJ1-4, with D unclear. V shed 1 base and J shed 8 bases, with 11 bases lying between them. Germline CDR1 and CDR2: LGHNA and YSLEER. This CDR3 has 14 amino acids. The CDR3 loop is CASSQAGLREKLFF. For the CDR3, the DNA is TGCGCCAGCAGCCAAGCTGGGCTTAGGGAAAAACTGTTTTTT.

V gene TRBV11-3 combines with J gene TRBJ2-7; 7 bases are shared with TRBD2. The CDR3 loop spans 17 amino acids. Germline trimming cut 0 bases from V and 5 bases from J; bases unmatched to any gene: 13. Germline loops: CDR1 SGHNT, CDR2 YENEEA. CDR3 coding DNA: TGTGCCAGCAGCTTAGATCCCCGGCTAGCGGATGGGGACGAGCAGTACTTC. This sequence encodes CASSLDPRLADGDEQYF.

This clone has more than one count but fewer than ten. V usage is TRBV4-3 and J usage is TRBJ1-2, with a weak D call TRBD1 (6 bases). V lost 0 bases and J lost 2, with 10 bases in between. The CDR3 totals 15 residues. CDR1 is LGHNA and CDR2 is YSLEER in the germline V gene. The CDR3 protein is CASSQERTANYGYTF. The CDR3 DNA sequence: TGCGCCAGCAGCCAAGAAAGGACAGCAAACTATGGCTACACCTTC.

J is TRBJ1-4 and V is TRBV12-3 or TRBV12-4, with no clear D. This CDR3 comprises 12 residues. Deletions cut 3 bases from V and 6 bases from J, with 5 bases between. CDR3 sequence (DNA): TGTGCCAGCAGTTTCAGTCATGAAAAACTGTTTTTT. The encoded protein is CASSFSHEKLFF.

The chain has TRBV10-2 and TRBJ1-5; no firm D call. The CDR3 runs 15 residues. Germline V lookup: CDR1 WSHSY, CDR2 SAAADI. V dropped 4 bases and J dropped 1 base, with 11 bases sitting between them. The CDR3 sequence is CASSGREGSNQPQHF. The CDR3 DNA sequence: TGCGCCAGCAGTGGGAGGGAAGGGAGCAATCAGCCCCAGCATTTT.

The chain couples TRBV6-5 to TRBJ2-3; D gene unclear. The length of the CDR3 is 14 residues. Germline V gene lookup returns CDR1 MNHEY and CDR2 SVGAGI. V was cut by 4 bases and J by 4 bases, with 12 bases left in between. CDR3 in DNA: TGTGCCAGCAGTTCCCCGACGGGTCCAGATACGCAGTATTTT. As protein: CASSSPTGPDTQYF.

The J gene is TRBJ1-2, the V gene TRBV6-2 or TRBV6-3; TRBD1 is a possible D gene (5 bases). Germline assignment: CDR1 MNHEY and CDR2 SVGEGT. The CDR3 loop spans 14 amino acids. V shed 2 bases and J shed 5 bases, with 12 bases lying between them. The CDR3 DNA is TGTGCCAGCAGTTACCTGGCAGGGTTATATGGCTACACCTTC. Amino acid sequence: CASSYLAGLYGYTF.